This T cell receptor beta chain was obtained from a study of blood T cell repertoires in COVID-19. In germline, CDR1 is KGHSH, CDR2 LQKENI. The CDR3 runs to 15 residues. The V segment lost 1 base and the J segment 3 bases; nucleotides outside the gene matches: 4. Only in-frame clones appear in the TCRdb table, and some are missing; sequencing was by immunoSEQ multiplex PCR. Here the sample spans roughly 230,000 clones, approximately 81% being singletons. V gene TRBV18 combines with J gene TRBJ2-5; TRBD2 matches 8 bases. The sample consisted of peripheral blood. This clonotype was sampled from a woman of 80 years or more with COVID-19, enrolled during active disease. The CDR3 loop is CASSPRSGGKETQYF. The DNA for the CDR3 is TGTGCCAGCTCACCACGCTCGGGGGGGAAAGAGACCCAGTACTTC.